This is a list of T cell receptor beta chains from one sample in a study of T cell repertoires in cytomegalovirus infection. Their antigens remain unidentified. Each CDR3 protein is one row after TCRdb ran MiXCR on the reads. The repertoire holds about a million distinct CDR3 sequences, with around 32% as singletons. The sample consisted of cultured CD8+ T cells from PBMCs, taken from culture after CMV antigen stimulation. Source of these receptors: a human donor in good health (CMV status not recorded). Some clones in this sample may be carry-over from other donors' samples. The CDR3 runs from the conserved cysteine through the conserved F or W. Each record gives: V gene, CDR3 protein.

TRBV27	CTSSPLAGAYTDTQYF
TRBV5-8	CASSAPDRGHEQYF
TRBV4-3	CASSQVLTAGSEQFF
TRBV20-1	CSARDSWGAYNEQFF
TRBV19	CASSTPDRYGYTF
TRBV11-3	CASSETSGSNEQFF
TRBV7-3	CASSSGPLTDTQYF
TRBV6-1	CASSEPTDPRGLTYEQYF
TRBV5-1	CASSLLGGYQPQHF
TRBV11-3	CASSLDRGSGNTEAFF
TRBV28	CASSSPDAATNEKLFF
TRBV27	CASRPQKFSNQPQHF
TRBV19	CASSSSGGDIQYF
TRBV27	CASSQGFGTEAFF
TRBV29-1	CSAADSSSGANVLTF
TRBV4-2	CASSQRGKEKLFF
TRBV11-2	CASSLRSQSSYNEQFF
TRBV6-6	CASNALTGSHETQYF
TRBV12-3/TRBV12-4	CASSLGNSNQPQHF
TRBV27	CASSHGTEPIAF
TRBV7-6	CASSSGGGFRYGYTF
TRBV10-3	CAIRSSGDSYEQYF
TRBV4-1	CASSLSAGVGTEAFF
TRBV11-2	CASSPYFREYPYEQYF
TRBV19	CASSIGKEGMVNTEAFF
TRBV27	CASSRTADNSPLHF
TRBV12-3/TRBV12-4	CASSLVESVFGYGYTF
TRBV10-3	CAFSELRTDTQYF
TRBV28	CASSFTGQDWQETQYF
TRBV4-1	CASSLHPDTSNTGELFF
TRBV20-1	CSAVPLGEQETQYF
TRBV6-2/TRBV6-3	CASRNGGARELFF
TRBV7-6	CASSLTGTGLYEQYF
TRBV29-1	CSVEEPLRETQYF
TRBV28	CASRLAWTGPNYGYTF
TRBV20-1	CSARTSRSGNEQFF
TRBV24-1	CATSPGGAPGNEQFF
TRBV7-9	CASSPEATGYTEAFF
TRBV7-8	CASSLKSDGTEAFF
TRBV6-5	CASTPTGVSYGYTF
TRBV6-5	CACSYSMAGSYNEQFF
TRBV6-5	CASSSPDRETQYF
TRBV12-5	CASGLLGREAFF
TRBV25-1	CASSDRQGRTGELFF
TRBV2	CAGRTGGYEQYF
TRBV20-1	CSAKEEGYTEAFF
TRBV4-1	CASSSTPRGYTEAFF
TRBV3-1	CASSQERGTVNYGYTF